The 2 T cell receptor beta chains below were found in one sample sequenced in a study of vaccination effects on CD4 cells after COVID-19. Generated by immunoSEQ multiplex PCR, the TCRdb table keeps only in-frame clones and is missing some. The repertoire holds some 41,000 clones, about 69% seen once, with 14% to 15% in the top ten. For these TCRs, the target antigens are not known. Expansion of antigen-specific CD4+ T cells with viral peptide pools was carried out by the ViraFEST assay before sequencing. With roughly 10 days of culture completed, CD4+ T cells were isolated. Vaccinees lacked prior SARS-CoV-2 infection and tested negative for nucleocapsid antibodies. Material: CD4+ T cells from PBMCs cultured with HCoV-OC43 spike peptides, obtained before COVID-19 vaccination. Subset reported: HCoV-OC43 spike overlapping peptide pool stimulation. The receptors here all came from a human donor who received a COVID-19 vaccine.

J is TRBJ2-3 and V is TRBV11-2; 16 bases match TRBD2. The ends lost 5 bases at V and 4 bases at J; junction bases unmatched: 3. Germline assignment: CDR1 SGHAT and CDR2 FQNNGV. This CDR3 spans 16 amino acids. For the CDR3, the DNA is TGTGCCAGCAGCCCCGGGACTAGCGGGGGGGCAGATACGCAGTATTTT. Translated, it gives CASSPGTSGGADTQYF.

The rearrangement links TRBV5-1 to TRBJ1-1; 7 bases are shared with TRBD1. The CDR3 consists of 14 residues. Trimming cost V 2 bases and J 4 bases; bases outside gene matches: 5. Germline CDR1 is SGHRS and CDR2 is YFSETQ. The CDR3 loop reads CASSFAGGSTEAFF. The CDR3 bases are TGCGCCAGCAGCTTTGCAGGGGGAAGCACTGAAGCTTTCTTT.